This T cell receptor (beta chain) was found in a study of cytomegalovirus exposure and HLA in healthy donors. Overall study: The approximately 120 validation repertoires, a later analysis reported, used the same platform as the roughly 610 first-cohort repertoires.

The CDR3 totals 14 residues. Germline values: CDR1 SGHTA, CDR2 FQGTGA. Trimming stripped 3 bases from V and 3 bases from J, with 9 bases between. Worth noting for this clone: The antigen is unknown.

TCRdb's copy holds only in-frame clones and misses some; the assay was immunoSEQ multiplex PCR. The sample consists of some 150,000 clones, 86% of them appearing once. Study conclusions and caveats: The finding came from a later analysis; first-cohort TCR clusters tended to co-occur in the 90 to 150 validation repertoires. Diagnosis of cytomegalovirus status made by the classifier reportedly showed high specificity and sensitivity. Researchers counted approximately 160 TCR beta chains as cytomegalovirus-associated.

The sequenced sample consisted of PBMCs. V is TRBV7-3 and J is TRBJ2-1; D perhaps matches TRBD2 (5 bases). The TCR sequence derives from a man younger than 35 in good health and CMV-seropositive. CDR3 protein: CASSFSGGYNEQFF. CDR3 in DNA: TGTGCCAGCAGCTTCTCTGGAGGCTACAATGAGCAGTTCTTC.